The entry below gives a single T cell receptor beta chain sequence along with its context. The data were taken from a study of blood T cell repertoires in COVID-19. Background on the study: COVID-19 samples from acute and convalescent phases originated in the United States, Italy and Spain. Sample material is recorded as cDNA or gDNA derived from T cells, B-cell-depleted T cells, or PBMCs.

In the original analysis: How many nucleated cells were present was estimated from reference gene primer amplification. The assay was immunoSEQ multiplex PCR, and TCRdb's table has in-frame clones only and misses some. The DNA was the basis for D and trimming; V, J and clone size are from that table. The sample has approximately 150,000 clones; more than 80% are singletons. The V and J ends lost 5 bases and 3 bases respectively, with 16 bases between them. This CDR3 is built from 15 residues. Per the germline V gene, CDR1 is SGHAT and CDR2 is FQDESV (reference sequence). The V and J genes are TRBV11-1 and TRBJ1-2; D gene ambiguous. The source material was peripheral blood. The TCR comes from a human donor in a cohort sampled during active COVID-19. The CDR3 sequence: CASSRGGTKDYGYTF. CDR3 sequence (DNA): TGTGCCAGCAGCCGAGGAGGTACTAAAGACTATGGCTACACCTTC.